This note documents a single T cell receptor beta chain sequence. Germline values: CDR1 ENHRY, CDR2 SYGVKD. V trimming: 5 bases; J trimming: 4 bases; junction bases outside the gene matches: 6. The CDR3 length is 14 residues. Researchers took RNA transcripts and amplified the TCR beta CDR3 regions from them. The study used the HTBI primer set for a first-round RT-PCR of the TCR CDR3. TCRdb called the multiplex PCR reads again in MiXCR, with one record for every CDR3 protein. The sample carries around 340,000 distinct CDR3 sequences, around a sixth recorded once. This record belongs to a study of T cells in Graves' hyperthyroidism and ophthalmopathy.

The chain couples TRBV10-3 to TRBJ2-7, with 9 bases matching TRBD2. The material sequenced was blood. The source of this sequence is a man aged 25 to 40 with Graves' hyperthyroidism. Written as DNA, the CDR3 is TGTGCCATCAGTTTGACTAGCGGAGAGTACGAGCAGTACTTC. It specifies CAISLTSGEYEQYF.